These 2 T cell receptor beta chains were sequenced from one sample in a study of T-cell memory formation after mild COVID-19. MiXCR, applied by TCRdb to the 5' RACE reads, yields one record per CDR3 protein. This table has nearly 110,000 distinct CDR3 sequences, about 18% appearing once. Sequencing was performed on PBMCs or a T cell subset sorted from them (not recorded which). These receptors originate from an adult woman who had mild COVID-19 (a few samples of this study predate the infection). Cell type and time point are not known.

A few counts support this clonotype. The chain is built from TRBV29-1 and TRBJ2-7; D gene unclear. Trimming shortened V by 4 bases and J by 1 base, and 2 bases separated the two germline ends. CDR3 length: 10 residues. CDR1 is SQVTM, CDR2 ANQGSEA, per germline. The CDR3 DNA is TGCAGCGTTGCTTCCTACGAGCAGTACTTC. Its translation: CSVASYEQYF.

This clonotype was seen repeatedly, ten times or more. The chain uses TRBV27 and TRBJ1-1; no clear D. CDR3 length: 11 amino acids. The germline CDR1 and CDR2 sequences are MNHEY and SMNVEV (reference sequence). V was cut by 3 bases and J by 6 bases, with 5 bases left in between. CDR3 amino acids: CASSFGAEAFF. In DNA, the CDR3 is TGTGCCAGCAGTTTTGGCGCTGAAGCTTTCTTT.